This T cell receptor (beta chain) stems from a study of shared clonotypes between healthy human individuals. Sequencing was performed with immunoSEQ multiplex PCR; in TCRdb, only in-frame clones are kept and a portion is missing. The sample records about a million clones, approximately 80% being singletons. The CDR3 is 13 amino acids. Per the germline V gene, CDR1 is SGHTA and CDR2 is FQGNSA. V dropped 5 bases and J dropped 6; count of bases not matched to a gene: 6. There are a few counts of this clone. Its specificity is not known. Whole-study findings and limits: The naive CD4 repertoires of several donors were compared, and about 5% of clonotypes were shared.

Healthy and HIV-negative, the adult donors had no recent acute infections or vaccinations. Every donor, a Caucasian adult, lived in Nashville, Tennessee. A split of CD4+ cells into CD45RA+ naive and CD45RA-negative memory subsets was performed. The receptor was isolated from a man aged 18 to 30 in good health. Some clones in this sample may be carry-over from other donors' samples. The gene calls are TRBV7-2 and TRBJ2-7; 8 bases align to TRBD1. The sample comprised memory CD4+ T cells from PBMCs. This sample's subset: CD45RA-negative fraction. The CDR3 sequence is CASSIDTGGEQYF. The CDR3 DNA reads TGTGCCAGCAGCATCGATACAGGGGGCGAGCAGTACTTC.